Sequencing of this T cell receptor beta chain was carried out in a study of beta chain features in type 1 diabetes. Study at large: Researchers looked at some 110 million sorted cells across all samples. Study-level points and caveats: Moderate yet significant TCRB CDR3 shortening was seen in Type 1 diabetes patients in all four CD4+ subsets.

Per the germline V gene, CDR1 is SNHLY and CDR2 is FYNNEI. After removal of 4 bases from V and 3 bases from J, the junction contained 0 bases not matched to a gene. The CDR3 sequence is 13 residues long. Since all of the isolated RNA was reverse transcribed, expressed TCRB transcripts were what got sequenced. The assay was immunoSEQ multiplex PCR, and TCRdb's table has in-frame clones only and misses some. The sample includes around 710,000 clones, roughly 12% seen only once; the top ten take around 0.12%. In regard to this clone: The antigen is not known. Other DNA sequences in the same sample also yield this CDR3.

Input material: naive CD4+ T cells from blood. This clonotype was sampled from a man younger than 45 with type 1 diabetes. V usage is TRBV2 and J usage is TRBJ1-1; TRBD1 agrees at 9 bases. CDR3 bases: TGTGCCAGCAGTGGGACAGGGGACACTGAAGCTTTCTTT. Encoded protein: CASSGTGDTEAFF.